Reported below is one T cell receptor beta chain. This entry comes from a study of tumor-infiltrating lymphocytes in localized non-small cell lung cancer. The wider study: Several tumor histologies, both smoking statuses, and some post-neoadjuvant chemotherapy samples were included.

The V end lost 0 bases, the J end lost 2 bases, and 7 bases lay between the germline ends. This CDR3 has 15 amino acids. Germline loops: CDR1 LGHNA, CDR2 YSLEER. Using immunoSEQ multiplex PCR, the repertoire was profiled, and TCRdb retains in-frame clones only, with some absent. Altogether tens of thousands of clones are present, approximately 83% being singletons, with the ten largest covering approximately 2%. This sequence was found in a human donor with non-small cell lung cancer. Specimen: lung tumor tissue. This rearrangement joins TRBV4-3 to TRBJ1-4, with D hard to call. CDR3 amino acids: CASSQDSTTNEKLFF. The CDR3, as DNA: TGCGCCAGCAGCCAAGATTCCACTACTAATGAAAAACTGTTTTTT.